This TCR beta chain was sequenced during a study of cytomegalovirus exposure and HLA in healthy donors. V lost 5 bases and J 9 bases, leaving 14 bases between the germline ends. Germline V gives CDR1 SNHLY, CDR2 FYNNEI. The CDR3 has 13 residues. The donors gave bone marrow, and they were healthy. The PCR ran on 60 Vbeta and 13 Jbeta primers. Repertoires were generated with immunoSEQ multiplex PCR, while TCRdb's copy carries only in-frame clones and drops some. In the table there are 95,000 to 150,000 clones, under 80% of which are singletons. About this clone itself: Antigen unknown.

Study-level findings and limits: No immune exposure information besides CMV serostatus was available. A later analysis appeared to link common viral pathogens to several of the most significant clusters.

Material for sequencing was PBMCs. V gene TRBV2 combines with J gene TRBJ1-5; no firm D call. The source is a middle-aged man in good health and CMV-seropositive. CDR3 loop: CASSMRPEGPQHF. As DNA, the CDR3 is TGTGCCAGCAGTATGCGGCCGGAAGGGCCCCAGCATTTT.